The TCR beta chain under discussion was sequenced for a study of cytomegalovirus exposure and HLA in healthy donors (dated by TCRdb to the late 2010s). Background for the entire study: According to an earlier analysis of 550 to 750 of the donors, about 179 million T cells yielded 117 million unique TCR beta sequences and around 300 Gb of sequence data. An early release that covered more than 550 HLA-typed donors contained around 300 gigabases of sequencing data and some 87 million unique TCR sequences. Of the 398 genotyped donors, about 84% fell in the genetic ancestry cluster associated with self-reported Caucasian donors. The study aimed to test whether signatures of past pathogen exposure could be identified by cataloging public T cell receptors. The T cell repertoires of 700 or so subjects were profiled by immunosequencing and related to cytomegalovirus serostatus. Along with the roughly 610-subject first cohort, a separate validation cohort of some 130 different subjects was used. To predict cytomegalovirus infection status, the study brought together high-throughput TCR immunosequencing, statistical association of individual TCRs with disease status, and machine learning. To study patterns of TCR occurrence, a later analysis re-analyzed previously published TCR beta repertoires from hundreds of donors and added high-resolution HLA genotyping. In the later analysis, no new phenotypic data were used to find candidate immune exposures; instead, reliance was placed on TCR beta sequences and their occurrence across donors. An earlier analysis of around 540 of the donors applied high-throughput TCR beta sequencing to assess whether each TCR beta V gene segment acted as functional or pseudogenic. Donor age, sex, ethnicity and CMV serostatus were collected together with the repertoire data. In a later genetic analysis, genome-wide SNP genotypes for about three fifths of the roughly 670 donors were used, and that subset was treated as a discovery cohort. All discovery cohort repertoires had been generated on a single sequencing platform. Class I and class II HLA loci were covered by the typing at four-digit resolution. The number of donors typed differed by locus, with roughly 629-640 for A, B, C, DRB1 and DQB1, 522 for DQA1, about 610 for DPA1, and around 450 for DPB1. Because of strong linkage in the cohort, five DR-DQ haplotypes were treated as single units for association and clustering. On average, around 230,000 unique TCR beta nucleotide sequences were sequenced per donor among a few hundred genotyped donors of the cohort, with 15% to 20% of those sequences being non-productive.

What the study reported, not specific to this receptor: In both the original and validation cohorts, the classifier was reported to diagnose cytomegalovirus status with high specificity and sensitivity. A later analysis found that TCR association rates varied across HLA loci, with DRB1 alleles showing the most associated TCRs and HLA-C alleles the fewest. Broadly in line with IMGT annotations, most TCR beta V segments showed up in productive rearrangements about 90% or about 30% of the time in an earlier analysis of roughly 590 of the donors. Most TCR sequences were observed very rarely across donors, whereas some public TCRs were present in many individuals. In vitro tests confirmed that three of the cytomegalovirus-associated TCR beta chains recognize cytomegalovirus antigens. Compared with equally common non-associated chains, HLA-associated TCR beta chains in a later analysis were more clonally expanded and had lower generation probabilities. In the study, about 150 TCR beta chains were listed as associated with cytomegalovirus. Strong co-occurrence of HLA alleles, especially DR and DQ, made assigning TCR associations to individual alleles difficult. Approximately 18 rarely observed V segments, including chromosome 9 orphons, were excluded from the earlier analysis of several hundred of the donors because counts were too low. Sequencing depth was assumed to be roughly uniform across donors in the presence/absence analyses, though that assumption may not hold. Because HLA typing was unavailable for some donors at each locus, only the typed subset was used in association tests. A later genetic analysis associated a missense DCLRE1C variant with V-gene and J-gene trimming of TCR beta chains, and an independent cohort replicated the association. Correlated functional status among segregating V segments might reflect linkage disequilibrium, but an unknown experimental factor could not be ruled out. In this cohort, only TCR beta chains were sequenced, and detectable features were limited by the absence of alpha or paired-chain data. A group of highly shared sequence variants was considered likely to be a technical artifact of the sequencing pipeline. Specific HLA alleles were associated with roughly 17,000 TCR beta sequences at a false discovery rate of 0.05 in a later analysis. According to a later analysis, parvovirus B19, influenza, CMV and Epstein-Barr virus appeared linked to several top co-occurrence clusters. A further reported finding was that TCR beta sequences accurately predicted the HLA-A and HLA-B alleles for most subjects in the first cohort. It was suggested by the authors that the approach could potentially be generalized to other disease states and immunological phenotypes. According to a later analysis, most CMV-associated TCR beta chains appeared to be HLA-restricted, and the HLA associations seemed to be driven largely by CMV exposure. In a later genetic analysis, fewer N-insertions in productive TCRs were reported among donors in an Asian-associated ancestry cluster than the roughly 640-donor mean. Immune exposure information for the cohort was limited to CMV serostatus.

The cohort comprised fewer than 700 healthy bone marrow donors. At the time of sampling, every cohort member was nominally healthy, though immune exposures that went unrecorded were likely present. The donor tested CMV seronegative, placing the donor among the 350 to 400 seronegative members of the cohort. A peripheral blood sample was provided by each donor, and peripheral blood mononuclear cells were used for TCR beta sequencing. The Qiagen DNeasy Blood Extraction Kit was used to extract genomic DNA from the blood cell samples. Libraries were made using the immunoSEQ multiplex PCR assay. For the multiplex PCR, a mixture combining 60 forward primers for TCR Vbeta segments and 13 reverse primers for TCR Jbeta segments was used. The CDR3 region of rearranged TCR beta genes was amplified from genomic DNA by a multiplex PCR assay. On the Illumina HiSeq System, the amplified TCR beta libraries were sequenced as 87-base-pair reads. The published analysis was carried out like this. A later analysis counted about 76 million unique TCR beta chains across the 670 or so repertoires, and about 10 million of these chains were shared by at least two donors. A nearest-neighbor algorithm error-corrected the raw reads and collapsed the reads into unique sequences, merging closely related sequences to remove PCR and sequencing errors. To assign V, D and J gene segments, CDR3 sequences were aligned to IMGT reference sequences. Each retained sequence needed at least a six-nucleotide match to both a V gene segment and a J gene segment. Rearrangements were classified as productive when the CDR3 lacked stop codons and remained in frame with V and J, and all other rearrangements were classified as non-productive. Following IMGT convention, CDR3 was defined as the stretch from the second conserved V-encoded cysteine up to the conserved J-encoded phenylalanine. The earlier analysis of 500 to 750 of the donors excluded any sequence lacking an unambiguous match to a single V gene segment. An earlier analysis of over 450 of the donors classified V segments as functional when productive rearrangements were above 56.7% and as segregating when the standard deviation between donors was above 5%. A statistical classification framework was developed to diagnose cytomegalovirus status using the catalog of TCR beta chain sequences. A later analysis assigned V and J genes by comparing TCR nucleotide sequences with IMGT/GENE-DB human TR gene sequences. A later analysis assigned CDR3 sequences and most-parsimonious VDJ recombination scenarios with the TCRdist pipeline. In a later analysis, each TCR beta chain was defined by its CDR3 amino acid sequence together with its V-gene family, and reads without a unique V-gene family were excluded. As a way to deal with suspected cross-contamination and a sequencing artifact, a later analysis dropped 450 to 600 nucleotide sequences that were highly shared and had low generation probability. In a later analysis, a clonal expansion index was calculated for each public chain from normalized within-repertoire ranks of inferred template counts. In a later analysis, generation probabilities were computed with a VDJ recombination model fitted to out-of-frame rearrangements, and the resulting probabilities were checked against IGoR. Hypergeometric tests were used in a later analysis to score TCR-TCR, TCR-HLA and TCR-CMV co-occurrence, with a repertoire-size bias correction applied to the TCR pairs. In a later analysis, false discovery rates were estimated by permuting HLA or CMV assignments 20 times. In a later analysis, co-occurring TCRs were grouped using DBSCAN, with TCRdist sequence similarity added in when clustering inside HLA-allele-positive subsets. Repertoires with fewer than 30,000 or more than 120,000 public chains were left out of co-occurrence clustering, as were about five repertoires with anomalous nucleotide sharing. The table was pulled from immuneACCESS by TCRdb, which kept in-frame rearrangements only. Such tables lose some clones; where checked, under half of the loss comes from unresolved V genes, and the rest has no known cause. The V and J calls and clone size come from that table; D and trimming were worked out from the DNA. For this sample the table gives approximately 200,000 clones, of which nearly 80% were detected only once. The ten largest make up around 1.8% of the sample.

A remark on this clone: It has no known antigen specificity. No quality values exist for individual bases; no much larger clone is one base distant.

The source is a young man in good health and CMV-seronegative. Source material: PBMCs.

CDR3 reads: CASSRNYRVHEQYF. The sequence in DNA is TGTGCCAGCAGTCGCAATTACAGGGTCCACGAGCAGTACTTC. The sequence is built from TRBV6-5 and TRBJ2-5, with TRBD1 perhaps the D gene, on 6 matching bases. The last part of the DNA fits TRBJ2-7 better; the J call may be wrong. For CDR1 and CDR2, the germline V gene lists MNHEY and SVGAGI. CDR3 length: 14 amino acids, cysteine to phenylalanine. Solely the CDR3 DNA is kept, with 42 bases framed from the first base.